This T cell receptor beta chain appears in the sequencing data of a study of cytomegalovirus exposure and HLA in healthy donors. This CDR3 contains 16 residues. Trimming removed 4 bases at V and 0 bases at J, with 13 bases between. Looked up from germline, CDR1 is MNHNS and CDR2 is SASEGT. The PCR ran on 60 Vbeta and 13 Jbeta primers. Here immunoSEQ multiplex PCR was the method, and the copy in TCRdb shows in-frame clones only, minus some. The data contain about 140,000 clones, approximately 80% of them singletons. A word on this clone: Its antigen is as yet unknown.

Broader study findings: In a later analysis, a genetic analysis reported fewer productive-TCR N-insertions in an Asian-associated ancestry cluster than the cohort average. Rare TCR sequences dominated, though some public TCRs recurred in many donors. The study recorded 150 to 200 TCR beta chains that were cytomegalovirus-associated.

The V and J genes are TRBV6-1 and TRBJ2-1; D is perhaps TRBD2 (6 bases). This clonotype was sampled from a man aged 45-60 years in good health and CMV-seronegative. Sequencing was performed on PBMCs. The CDR3 region is CASSVHPSVSYNEQFF. The CDR3 DNA sequence: TGTGCCAGCAGTGTCCATCCTAGCGTCTCCTACAATGAGCAGTTCTTC.